This section outlines one T cell receptor beta chain sequence together with its context. As yet, its antigen is unknown. Vbeta (60) and Jbeta (13) primers were used in the PCR. Clones were read by immunoSEQ multiplex PCR, and TCRdb kept only the in-frame ones, dropping some. The sample consists of 120,000 or so clones, 80% of them appearing once. These data originate in a study of cytomegalovirus exposure and HLA in healthy donors. Study in general: A data release that came early held roughly 80 million unique TCRs from HLA-typed donors. Study-wide results and caveats: The investigators catalogued 150 to 200 TCR beta chains as cytomegalovirus-associated. What a later analysis reportedly showed was that an Asian-associated ancestry cluster had fewer N-insertions than the approximately 670-donor mean.

The material sequenced was PBMCs. This TCR came from a male donor in good health and CMV-seronegative.

The CDR3 loop is CAWTHRGLAGSDWETQYF. The CDR3 nucleotides are TGTGCCTGGACGCACCGCGGACTAGCGGGATCTGATTGGGAGACCCAGTACTTC. This chain joins TRBV30 and TRBJ2-5, with TRBD2 matching 12 bases. From germline, CDR1 is GTSNPN and CDR2 SVGIG (reference sequence). The CDR3 has 18 amino acids. V lost 4 bases, J lost 5 bases, and 17 bases stayed unmatched.